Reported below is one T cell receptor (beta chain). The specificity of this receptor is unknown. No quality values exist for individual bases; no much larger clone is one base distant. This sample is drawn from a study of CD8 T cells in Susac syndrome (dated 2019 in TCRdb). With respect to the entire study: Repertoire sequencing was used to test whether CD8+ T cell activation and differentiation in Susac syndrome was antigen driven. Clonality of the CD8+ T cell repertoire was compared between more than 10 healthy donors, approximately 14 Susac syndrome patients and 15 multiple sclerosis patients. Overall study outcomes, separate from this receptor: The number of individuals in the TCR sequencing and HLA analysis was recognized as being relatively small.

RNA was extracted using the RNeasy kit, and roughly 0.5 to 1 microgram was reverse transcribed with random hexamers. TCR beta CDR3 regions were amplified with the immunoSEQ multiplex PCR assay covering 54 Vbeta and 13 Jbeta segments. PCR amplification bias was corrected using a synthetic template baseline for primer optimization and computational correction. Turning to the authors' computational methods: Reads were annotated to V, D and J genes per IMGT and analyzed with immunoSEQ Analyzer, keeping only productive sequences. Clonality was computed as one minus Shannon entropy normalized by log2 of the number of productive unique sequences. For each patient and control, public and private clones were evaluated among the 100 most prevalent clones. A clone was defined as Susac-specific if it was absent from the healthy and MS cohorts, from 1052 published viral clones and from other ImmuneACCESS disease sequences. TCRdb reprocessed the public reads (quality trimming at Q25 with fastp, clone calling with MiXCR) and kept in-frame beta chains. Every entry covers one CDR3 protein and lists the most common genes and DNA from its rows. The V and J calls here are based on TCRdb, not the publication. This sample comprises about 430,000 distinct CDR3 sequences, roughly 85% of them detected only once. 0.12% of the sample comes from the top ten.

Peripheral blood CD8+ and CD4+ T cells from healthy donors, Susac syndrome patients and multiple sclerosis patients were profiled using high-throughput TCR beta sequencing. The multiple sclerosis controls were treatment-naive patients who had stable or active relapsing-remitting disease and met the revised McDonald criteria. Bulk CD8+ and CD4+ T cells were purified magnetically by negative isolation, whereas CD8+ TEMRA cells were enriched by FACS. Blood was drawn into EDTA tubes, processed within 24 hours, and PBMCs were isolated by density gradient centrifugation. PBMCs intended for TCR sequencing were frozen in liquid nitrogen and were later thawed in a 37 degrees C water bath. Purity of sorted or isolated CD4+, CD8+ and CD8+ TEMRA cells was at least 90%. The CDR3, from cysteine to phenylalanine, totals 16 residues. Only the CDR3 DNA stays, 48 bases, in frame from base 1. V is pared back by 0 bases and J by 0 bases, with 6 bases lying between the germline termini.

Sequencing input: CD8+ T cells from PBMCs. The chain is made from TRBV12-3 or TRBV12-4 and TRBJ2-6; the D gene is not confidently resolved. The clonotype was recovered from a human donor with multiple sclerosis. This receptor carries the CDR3 CASSLADGSGANVLTF. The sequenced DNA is TGTGCCAGCAGTTTAGCGGACGGCTCTGGGGCCAACGTCCTGACTTTC.